Here is one TCR beta chain with its context. Which antigen it targets is not known. No much larger clonotype is one base removed from it; base qualities were not supplied. This entry comes from a study of T cell responses to AZD1222 COVID-19 vaccine (dated by TCRdb to about 2021). General notes on the study: A total of under 250 trial participants underwent TCR sequencing, of whom roughly 210 had received two doses of AZD1222 and around 25 had received two doses of the MenACWY control vaccine. Trial participants were enrolled into age subgroups of 18-55, 56-69 and 70-plus years, which contained about 150, 28 and 57 TCR-sequenced participants, respectively.

Overall results and qualifications from the work: Conclusions about previously exposed vaccinees are limited, since just six AZD1222 recipients were seropositive for SARS-CoV-2 at baseline. Reportedly, almost half of the unique spike-specific TCRs recognized epitopes lying outside the regions that are mutated in the B.1.351 and B.1.1.7 variants. Because no day 14 peak-response samples were available, the repertoires could be characterized only after the peak T cell response. After two AZD1222 doses, both the breadth and the depth of spike-specific TCRs were significantly higher than at day 0 and than in MenACWY recipients. Vaccine-associated CD4 TCRs spanned the whole spike protein, with dominant responses in regions 160-218 and 743-854. In the small 56-69-year group, the increase in depth fell short of significance, most likely because of low power. Most participants were white British and females outnumbered males, and the authors suggested that clonal diversity may have been underestimated.

The CDR3 regions of human TCRbeta chains were analyzed by immunosequencing. The source study handled its data this way. Repertoire TCRs were checked for matches against a reference library of SARS-CoV-2-specific TCRs that had been generated using the MIRA antigen-specificity platform. Breadth was defined as the fraction of unique TCRs that were SARS-CoV-2-associated. Depth was defined as the fraction of total T cells that were SARS-CoV-2-associated. Using the MIRA data, each spike-specific TCR was mapped to the spike region that the TCR reacts to and placed in a CD4 or CD8 class. Log10-transformed breadth and depth values were compared by one-way ANOVA with Sidak's multiple comparisons tests. TCRdb holds this immuneACCESS table with in-frame rearrangements only. Some clones are missing; in checked studies, unresolved V genes explain under half, and the rest has no known cause. The DNA was the basis for D and trimming; V, J and clone size are from that table. The sample table holds over 120,000 clones, of which roughly 90% were seen once. The ten largest clones take up 5% to 6.5% of the sample.

The intended sense of this specimen's time point label: about 28 days (+/-7) after the second vaccine dose. In light of the paper, this sample's treatment or condition label describes: meningococcal conjugate vaccine given as trial control. Samples from vaccinated people were obtained from the UK trials COV001 and COV002, which included a single-blind randomized controlled phase 2/3 trial of AZD1222 (ChAdOx1 nCoV-19) in healthy adults. Trial participant PBMC samples were collected at day 0 and day 28 after the second dose for TCRbeta chain sequencing. Per the germline V gene, ENHRY is the CDR1 and SYGVKD is the CDR2. Measured from the cysteine to the phenylalanine, the CDR3 is 15 residues long. Of all the DNA, just the CDR3 is kept, 45 bases in frame from base 1. Trimming takes 0 bases from V and 5 bases from J, and the germline ends sit 11 bases apart.

The sample here was peripheral blood, taken 28 days after the second dose of the MenACWY control vaccine. The source is an adult who received the MenACWY meningococcal vaccine as a control. Here the chain combines TRBV10-3 and TRBJ1-5; 6 matching bases give a weak D call of TRBD1. The DNA is as follows: TGTGCCATCAGTGAGTCCGCCAGGGGCCATCAGCCCCAGCATTTT. This yields the protein CAISESARGHQPQHF.